This TCR beta chain derives from a study of blood T cell repertoires in COVID-19 (dated by TCRdb to the early 2020s). At the level of the whole study: Collaborator samples came from the United States, Italy and Spain and covered acute and convalescent phases of COVID-19. Where available, HLA class I and class II types were obtained from metadata supplied by the sample provider rather than from assay-based typing. The material from the prospective study consisted of cDNA or gDNA derived from T cells, B-cell-depleted T cells, or PBMCs. The samples were drawn from two sources: the first 160 participants of the ongoing ImmuneRACE study, and 1,200 or so subjects contributed by 6 global collaborators. Subjects who had been exposed to COVID-19, were actively infected with it, or had recovered from it provided the deeply sampled blood TCRbeta repertoires that made up the dataset. Nearly every sample came with metadata listing a de-identified subject ID, COVID-19 status, age in years and sex. A freely available public database, intended as a resource for researchers studying the immune response to SARS-CoV-2, is where the repertoires were released.

Participants in the prospective study were enrolled through a virtual design, were aged about 18 to 89 years, and lived in roughly 24 United States geographic areas. Cohort assignment in the prospective study relied on participant-reported clinical history from a screening survey and a study questionnaire. Recovered participants in ImmuneRACE Cohort 3 were defined by two consecutive negative NP/OP PCR tests, clearance by a healthcare professional, or resolution of symptoms. Each participant in the prospective study had whole blood, serum and a nasopharyngeal or oropharyngeal swab collected by mobile phlebotomists. Participants in the prospective study had the option to provide additional blood draws and questionnaires over a roughly 2-month period. Prospective study blood samples were shipped either frozen or at room temperature before DNA extraction. As encoded in the germline V gene, CDR1 is SGHRS while CDR2 is YFSETQ. The germline ends are 11 bases apart after V is trimmed by 0 bases and J by 2 bases. Measured from the cysteine to the phenylalanine, the CDR3 is 15 residues long. Only CDR3 DNA remains: 45 bases, in frame from the first base.

Note on this clone: Its antigen remains unidentified. No base qualities exist here, and no much larger clone lies one base off it.

TCRbeta CDR3 regions were amplified from genomic DNA using the immunoSEQ Assay, a bias-controlled multiplex PCR. In the source study's methods: Within the assay, amplification of reference gene primers was used to estimate how many nucleated cells each sample contained. To quantify the absolute abundance of each unique TCRbeta CDR3 rearrangement, sequence reads were collapsed and filtered. For each sample, productive Simpson clonality was calculated as the square root of Simpson's diversity index over productive rearrangements. The table comes from immuneACCESS by way of TCRdb, which keeps in-frame sequences with V and J called. Part of the clones is missing from these tables; in studies checked, under half for an unresolved V gene and the rest for unknown reasons. That table is the source of V, J and clone size, and D and trimming were worked out from the DNA. Here the sample has approximately 470,000 clones; about 85% occur a single time. About 0.75% of the sample lies in the top ten.

Broader findings and caveats from the paper: Clinical and demographic metadata were provided uncurated, with the amount varying by source and participant.

The chain is assembled from TRBV5-1 and TRBJ1-2; tentative D gene TRBD1, with 6 bases matching. Sequenced input: PBMCs or T cells enriched from blood (not recorded which). The origin of this receptor is a woman under 30 who had recovered from COVID-19. The CDR3 in this case is CASSLGLGANYGYTF. The bases are TGCGCCAGCAGCTTGGGCCTGGGGGCAAACTATGGCTACACCTTC.